This passage covers 16 T cell receptor beta chains from one sample sequenced in a study of T cell changes during pregnancy in multiple sclerosis. This table comes from immunoSEQ multiplex PCR, and its TCRdb copy is limited to in-frame clones, with some not included. The sample lists approximately 58,000 clones; around 93% were seen once. The material was peripheral blood, obtained in the second trimester of pregnancy. These TCRs come from a female donor in good health, enrolled as a control in a pregnancy study.

The chain recombines TRBV29-1 with TRBJ1-2; tentatively, D is TRBD1 (6 bases). The germline CDR1 and CDR2 sequences are SQVTM and ANQGSEA. V was shortened by 7 bases and J by 5 bases, with 11 bases between the two germline ends. The CDR3 has 11 amino acids. CDR3 DNA sequence: TGCAGCGCGGCGACAGGATATGGCTACACCTTC. Protein: CSAATGYGYTF.

This chain joins TRBV5-1 and TRBJ2-5; a possible D gene is TRBD2 (6 bases). Judging by the DNA end, TRBJ2-7 fits better; the J call may be wrong. Germline values: CDR1 SGHRS, CDR2 YFSETQ. The CDR3 spans 13 residues. The CDR3 reads CASSLGGDYEQYF. CDR3 sequence (DNA): TGCGCCAGCAGCTTGGGGGGGGACTACGAGCAGTACTTC.

This chain links TRBV7-9 with TRBJ2-7, with 8 positions matching TRBD2. V lost 2 bases, J lost 1 base, and 13 bases stayed unmatched. Per germline, CDR1 SEHNR and CDR2 FQNEAQ (reference sequence). The CDR3 is 18 amino acids. CDR3 nucleotide sequence: TGTGCCAGCAGCTTAAGTGGGAAGGGGGGCGGGAGGTCCTACGAGCAGTACTTC. Its protein is CASSLSGKGGGRSYEQYF. The full variable domain, completed using reference TRBV7-9 and TRBJ2-7, is DTGVSQNPRHKITKRGQNVTFRCDPISEHNRLYWYRQTLGQGPEFLTYFQNEAQLEKSRLLSDRFSAERPKGSFSTLEIQRTEQGDSAMYLCASSLSGKGGGRSYEQYFGPGTRLTVT.

The chain uses TRBV27 and TRBJ2-7; 11 nucleotides agree with TRBD2. V shed 1 base and J 0 bases; nucleotides not matched to a gene: 2. This CDR3 region has 16 residues. The germline gives CDR1 MNHEY, CDR2 SMNVEV (reference sequence). The CDR3 spells CASSLFGTSGSYEQYF. In DNA form, the CDR3 reads TGTGCCAGCAGTTTATTCGGGACTAGCGGCTCCTACGAGCAGTACTTC.

The chain couples TRBV2 to TRBJ2-1; 8 bases align to TRBD2. Per germline, CDR1 SNHLY and CDR2 FYNNEI. V dropped 6 bases and J dropped 6; count of bases not matched to a gene: 4. The CDR3 covers 13 residues. CDR3: CASRRGETNEQFF. The DNA of the CDR3 is TGTGCCAGCAGGCGGGGGGAGACCAATGAGCAGTTCTTC.

The chain employs TRBV11-1 and TRBJ1-5; D is unresolved. The V gene's germline CDR1 is SGHAT and CDR2 FQDESV (reference sequence). The V gene lost 1 base and the J gene lost 7 bases, with 8 bases spanning the gap. This CDR3 is built from 13 residues. In DNA form, the CDR3 reads TGTGCCAGCAGCTTAGGCACATCCCAGCCCCAGCATTTT. Protein product: CASSLGTSQPQHF.

The chain couples TRBV7-2 to TRBJ1-6; TRBD1 matches at 9 bases. This CDR3 has 17 amino acids. The trim removed 1 base at V and 7 bases at J, leaving 8 bases unmatched. In germline, CDR1 is SGHTA, CDR2 FQGNSA. CDR3 coding DNA: TGTGCCAGCAGCTTAGTTGGGACAGGGTACGAAAATTCACCCCTCCACTTT. As protein: CASSLVGTGYENSPLHF.

V usage is TRBV7-2 and J usage is TRBJ1-1, with no clear D. CDR3 length: 15 amino acids. Trimming pared 1 base from V and 1 base from J, leaving 10 bases between. The germline V gene encodes CDR1 SGHTA and CDR2 FQGNSA. CDR3 sequence: CASSLGVKRNTEAFF. CDR3 sequence (DNA): TGTGCCAGCAGCTTAGGCGTGAAGAGGAACACTGAAGCTTTCTTT.

This sequence joins TRBV18 and TRBJ2-3; the D gene is possibly TRBD2 (6 bases). Between the trimmed V and J ends, which lost 3 bases and 1 base, there was a span of 17 bases. The CDR3 totals 17 residues. Germline CDR1 is KGHSH and CDR2 is LQKENI. For the CDR3, the DNA is TGTGCCAGCTCACCCGGCCTCGTTTTAGCGGGCACAGATACGCAGTATTTT. Its translation is CASSPGLVLAGTDTQYF.

V is TRBV6-5 and J is TRBJ2-3; D is undetermined. Trimming left V 5 bases short and J 6 bases short, with 12 bases between. The CDR3 runs to 13 residues. The germline CDR1 and CDR2 sequences are MNHEY and SVGAGI. CDR3: CASSALSADTQYF. The CDR3 nucleotides read TGTGCCAGCAGTGCCCTGAGCGCCGATACGCAGTATTTT.

Regarding this clone: One end of the junction is discordant with germline, which a read error may explain. The chain recombines TRBV7-7 with TRBJ2-5; D might be TRBD1 (5 bases). The CDR3 is made up of 13 amino acids. The germline V gene encodes CDR1 SSHAT and CDR2 FNYEAQ (reference sequence). In DNA form, the CDR3 reads TGTGCTAGCAGCCCCGACAGACAAGAGACCCAGTACTTC. It codes for CASSPDRQETQYF.

The V call is TRBV4-3, the J call TRBJ2-7, with a possible D match to TRBD2 (6 bases). This CDR3 is 15 amino acids long. Germline V gene data show CDR1 as LGHNA and CDR2 as YSLEER. V lost 1 base to trimming and J lost 1 base, with 11 bases between them. CDR3 residues: CASSQGMGLSYEQYF. Here the CDR3 DNA reads TGCGCCAGCAGCCAAGGGATGGGACTTTCCTACGAGCAGTACTTC.

V and J are TRBV7-9 and TRBJ2-1; D might be TRBD2 (6 bases). There are 16 residues in the CDR3. CDR1 SEHNR and CDR2 FQNEAQ come from the germline V gene (reference sequence). The V gene lost 4 bases and the J gene lost 3 bases, with 16 bases spanning the gap. The CDR3 region is CASSSKGTPIYNEQFF. The CDR3 nucleotides are TGTGCCAGCAGCTCCAAAGGGACTCCGATCTACAATGAGCAGTTCTTC.

This sequence joins TRBV6-5 and TRBJ1-2; the match to TRBD1 covers 7 bases. Germline V CDR1 and CDR2: MNHEY, SVGAGI. After removal of 0 bases from V and 8 bases from J, the junction contained 0 bases not matched to a gene. CDR3 length: 12 amino acids. The DNA of the CDR3 is TGTGCCAGCAGTTACTCAGGGGGCGGCTACACCTTC. This codes for CASSYSGGGYTF.

The chain combines TRBV5-1 with TRBJ2-3; tentatively, D is TRBD1 (5 bases). CDR3 length equals 16 residues. V was pared by 0 bases and J by 2 bases, with 13 bases between. Germline V gene data show CDR1 as SGHRS and CDR2 as YFSETQ. The CDR3: CASSLVGAGVTDTQYF. The CDR3 DNA reads as TGCGCCAGCAGCTTGGTTGGGGCCGGAGTCACAGATACGCAGTATTTT.

V and J are TRBV4-1 and TRBJ2-4, with TRBD1 matching over 12 bases. The V and J ends lost 3 bases and 8 bases, in that order; junction bases with no gene match: 11. Per germline, CDR1 MGHRA and CDR2 YSYEKL. The CDR3 length is 17 residues. CDR3 sequence (DNA): TGCGCCAGCAGCCAGATCCCCCCGGGACAGGGGGCGGACATTCAGTACTTC. Residues: CASSQIPPGQGADIQYF.